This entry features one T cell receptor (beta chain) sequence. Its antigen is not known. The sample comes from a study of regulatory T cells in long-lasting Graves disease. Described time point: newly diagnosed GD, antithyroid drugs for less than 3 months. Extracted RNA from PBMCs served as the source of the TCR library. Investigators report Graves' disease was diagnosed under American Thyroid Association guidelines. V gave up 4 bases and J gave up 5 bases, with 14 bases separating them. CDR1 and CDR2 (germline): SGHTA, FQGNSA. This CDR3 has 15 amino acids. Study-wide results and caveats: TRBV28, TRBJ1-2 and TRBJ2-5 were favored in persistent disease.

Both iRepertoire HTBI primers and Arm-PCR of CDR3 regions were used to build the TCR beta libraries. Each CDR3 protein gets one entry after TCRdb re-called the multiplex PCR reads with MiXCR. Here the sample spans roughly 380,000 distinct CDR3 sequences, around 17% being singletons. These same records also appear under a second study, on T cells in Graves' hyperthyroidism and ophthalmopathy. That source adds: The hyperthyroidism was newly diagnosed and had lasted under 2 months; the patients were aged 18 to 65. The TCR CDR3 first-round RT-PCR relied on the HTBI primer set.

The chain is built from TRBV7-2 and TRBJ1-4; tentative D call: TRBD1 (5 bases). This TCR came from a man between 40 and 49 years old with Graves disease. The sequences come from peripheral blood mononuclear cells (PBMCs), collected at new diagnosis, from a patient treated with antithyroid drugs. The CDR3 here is CASSSDRRGNEKLFF. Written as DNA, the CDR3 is TGTGCCAGCAGCTCCGACCGGAGGGGAAATGAAAAACTGTTTTTT.